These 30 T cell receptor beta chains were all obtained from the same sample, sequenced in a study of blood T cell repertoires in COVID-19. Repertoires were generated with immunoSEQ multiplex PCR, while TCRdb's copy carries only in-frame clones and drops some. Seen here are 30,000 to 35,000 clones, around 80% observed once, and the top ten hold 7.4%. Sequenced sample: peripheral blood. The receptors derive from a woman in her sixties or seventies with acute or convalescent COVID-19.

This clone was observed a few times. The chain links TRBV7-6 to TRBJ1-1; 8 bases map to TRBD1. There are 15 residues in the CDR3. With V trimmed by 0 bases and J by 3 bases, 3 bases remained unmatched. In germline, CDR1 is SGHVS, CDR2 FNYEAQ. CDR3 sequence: CASSLAGQGYTEAFF. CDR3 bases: TGTGCCAGCAGCTTAGCTGGACAGGGTTACACTGAAGCTTTCTTT.

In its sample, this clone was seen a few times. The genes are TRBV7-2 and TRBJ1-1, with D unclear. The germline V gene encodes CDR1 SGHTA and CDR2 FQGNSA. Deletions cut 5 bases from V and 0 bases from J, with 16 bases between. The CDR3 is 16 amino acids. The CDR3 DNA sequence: TGTGCCAGCAGCCTAACTTCTCAAGTAATGAACACTGAAGCTTTCTTT. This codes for CASSLTSQVMNTEAFF. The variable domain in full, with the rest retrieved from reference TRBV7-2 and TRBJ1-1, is GAGVSQSPSNKVTEKGKDVELRCDPISGHTALYWYRQSLGQGLEFLIYFQGNSAPDKSGLPSDRFSAERTGGSVSTLTIQRTQQEDSAVYLCASSLTSQVMNTEAFFGQGTRLTVV.

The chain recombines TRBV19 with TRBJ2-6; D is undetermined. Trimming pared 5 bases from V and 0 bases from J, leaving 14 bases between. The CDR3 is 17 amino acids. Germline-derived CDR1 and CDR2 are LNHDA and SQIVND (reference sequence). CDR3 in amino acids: CASSAGLRLSGANVLTF. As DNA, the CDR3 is TGTGCCAGTAGTGCAGGATTGCGCCTCTCTGGGGCCAACGTCCTGACTTTC.

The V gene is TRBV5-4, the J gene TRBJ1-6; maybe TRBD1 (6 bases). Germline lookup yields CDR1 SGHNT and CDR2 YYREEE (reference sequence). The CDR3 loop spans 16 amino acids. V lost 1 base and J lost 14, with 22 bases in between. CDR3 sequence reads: CASSLSGGPGEDSLHF. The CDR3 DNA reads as TGTGCCAGCAGCTTGTCGGGGGGGCCCGGGGAGGACTCCCTCCACTTT.

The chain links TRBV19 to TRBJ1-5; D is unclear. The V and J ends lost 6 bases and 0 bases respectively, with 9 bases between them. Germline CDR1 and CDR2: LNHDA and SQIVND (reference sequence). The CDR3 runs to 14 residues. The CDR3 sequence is CASSRVYSNQPQHF. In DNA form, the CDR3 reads TGTGCCAGTAGCCGGGTGTATAGCAATCAGCCCCAGCATTTT.

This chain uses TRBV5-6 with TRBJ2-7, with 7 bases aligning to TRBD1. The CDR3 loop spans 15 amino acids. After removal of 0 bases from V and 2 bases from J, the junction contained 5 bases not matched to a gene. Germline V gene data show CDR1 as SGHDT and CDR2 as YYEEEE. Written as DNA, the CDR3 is TGTGCCAGCAGCTTGGTTCACACAGGGGCCTACGAGCAGTACTTC. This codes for CASSLVHTGAYEQYF. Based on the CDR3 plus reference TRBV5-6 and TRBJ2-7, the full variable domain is DAGVTQSPTHLIKTRGQQVTLRCSPKSGHDTVSWYQQALGQGPQFIFQYYEEEERQRGNFPDRFSGHQFPNYSSELNVNALLLGDSALYLCASSLVHTGAYEQYFGPGTRLTVT.

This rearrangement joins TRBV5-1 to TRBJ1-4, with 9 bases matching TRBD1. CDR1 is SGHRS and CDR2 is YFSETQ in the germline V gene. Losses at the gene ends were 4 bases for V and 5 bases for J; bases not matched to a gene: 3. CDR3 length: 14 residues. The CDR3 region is CASSLGTGNEKLFF. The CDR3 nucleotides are TGCGCCAGCAGCCTCGGGACAGGGAATGAAAAACTGTTTTTT.

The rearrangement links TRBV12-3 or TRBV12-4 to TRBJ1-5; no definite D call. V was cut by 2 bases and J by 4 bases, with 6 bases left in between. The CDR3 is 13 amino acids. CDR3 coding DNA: TGTGCCAGCAGTTTATCCGGGAATCAGCCCCAGCATTTT. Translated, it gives CASSLSGNQPQHF.

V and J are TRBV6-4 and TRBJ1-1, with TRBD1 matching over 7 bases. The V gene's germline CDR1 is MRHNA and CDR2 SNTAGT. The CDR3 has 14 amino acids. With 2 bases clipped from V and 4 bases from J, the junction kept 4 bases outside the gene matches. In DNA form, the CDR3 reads TGTGCCAGCAGTGACACGCCAGGGGGCACTGAAGCTTTCTTT. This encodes CASSDTPGGTEAFF.

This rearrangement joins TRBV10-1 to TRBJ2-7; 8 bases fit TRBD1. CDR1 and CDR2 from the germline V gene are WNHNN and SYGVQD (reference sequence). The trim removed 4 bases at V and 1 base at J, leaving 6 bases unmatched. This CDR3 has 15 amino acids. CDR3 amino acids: CASSALQGGSYEQYF. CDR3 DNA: TGCGCCAGCAGTGCATTACAGGGGGGATCCTACGAGCAGTACTTC.

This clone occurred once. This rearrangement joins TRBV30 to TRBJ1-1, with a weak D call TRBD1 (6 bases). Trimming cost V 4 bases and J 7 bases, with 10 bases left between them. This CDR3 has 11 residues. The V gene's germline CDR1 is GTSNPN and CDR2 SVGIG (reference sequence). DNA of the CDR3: TGTGCCTGGAACGACAGGAGTGAAGCTTTCTTT. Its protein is CAWNDRSEAFF.

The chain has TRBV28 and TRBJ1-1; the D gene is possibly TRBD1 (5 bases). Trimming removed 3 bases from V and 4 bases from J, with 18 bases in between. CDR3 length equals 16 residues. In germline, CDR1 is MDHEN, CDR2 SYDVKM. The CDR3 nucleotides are TGTGCCAGCAGTTTGGCGGGGGAGCAGGGTTCCACTGAAGCTTTCTTT. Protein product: CASSLAGEQGSTEAFF.

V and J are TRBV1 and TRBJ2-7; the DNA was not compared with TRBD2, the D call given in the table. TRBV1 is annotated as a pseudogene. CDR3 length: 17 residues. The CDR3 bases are TGCACCAGCAGCCAAGAAGAACTAGCGGGGCCTCACTACGAGCAGTACTTC. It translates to CTSSQEELAGPHYEQYF.

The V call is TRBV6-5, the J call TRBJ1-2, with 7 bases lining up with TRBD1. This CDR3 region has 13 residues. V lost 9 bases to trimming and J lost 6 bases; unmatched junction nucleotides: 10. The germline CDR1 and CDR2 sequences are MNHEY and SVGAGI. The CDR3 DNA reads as TGTGCCAGACGGTCGGACAGGAGCCATGGCTACACCTTC. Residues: CARRSDRSHGYTF.

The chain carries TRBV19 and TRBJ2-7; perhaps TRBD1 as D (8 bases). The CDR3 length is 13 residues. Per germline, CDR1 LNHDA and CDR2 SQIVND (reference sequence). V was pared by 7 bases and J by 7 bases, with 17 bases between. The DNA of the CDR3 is TGTGCCAGTACCGTACAGGGGGGGCAGGAGCAGTACTTC. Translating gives CASTVQGGQEQYF.

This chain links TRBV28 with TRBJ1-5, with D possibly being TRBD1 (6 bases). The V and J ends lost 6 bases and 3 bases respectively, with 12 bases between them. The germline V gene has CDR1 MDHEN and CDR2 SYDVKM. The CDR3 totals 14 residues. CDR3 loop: CASRPQGSNQPQHF. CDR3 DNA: TGTGCCAGCAGGCCTCAGGGGTCCAATCAGCCCCAGCATTTT.

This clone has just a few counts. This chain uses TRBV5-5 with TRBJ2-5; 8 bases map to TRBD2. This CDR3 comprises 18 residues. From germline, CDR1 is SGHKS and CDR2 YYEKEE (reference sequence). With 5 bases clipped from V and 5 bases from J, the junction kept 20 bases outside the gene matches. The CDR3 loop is CASRLDDRTGGPLETQYF. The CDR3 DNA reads TGTGCCAGCAGACTTGACGACCGAACGGGGGGGCCCCTGGAGACCCAGTACTTC.

In DNA, the CDR3 is TGTGCCAGTAGTTTGTGGACGGAGGTGGGAGGCTACACCTTC. Translated: CASSLWTEVGGYTF. The chain employs TRBV19 and TRBJ1-2; D gene unclear. V was cut by 5 bases and J by 8 bases, with 18 bases left in between. The germline gives CDR1 LNHDA, CDR2 SQIVND (reference sequence). CDR3 size: 14 residues. The complete variable domain, with remaining parts taken from reference TRBV19 and TRBJ1-2, reads DGGITQSPKYLFRKEGQNVTLSCEQNLNHDAMYWYRQDPGQGLRLIYYSQIVNDFQKGDIAEGYSVSREKKESFPLTVTSAQKNPTAFYLCASSLWTEVGGYTFGSGTRLTVV.

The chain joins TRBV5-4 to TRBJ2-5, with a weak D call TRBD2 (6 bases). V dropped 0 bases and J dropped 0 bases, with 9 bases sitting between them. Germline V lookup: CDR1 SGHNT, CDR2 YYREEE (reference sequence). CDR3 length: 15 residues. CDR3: CASSLAAGNQETQYF. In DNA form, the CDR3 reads TGTGCCAGCAGCTTGGCGGCGGGGAACCAAGAGACCCAGTACTTC. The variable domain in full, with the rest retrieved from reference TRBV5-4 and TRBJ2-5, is ETGVTQSPTHLIKTRGQQVTLRCSSQSGHNTVSWYQQALGQGPQFIFQYYREEENGRGNFPPRFSGLQFPNYSSELNVNALELDDSALYLCASSLAAGNQETQYFGPGTRLLVL.

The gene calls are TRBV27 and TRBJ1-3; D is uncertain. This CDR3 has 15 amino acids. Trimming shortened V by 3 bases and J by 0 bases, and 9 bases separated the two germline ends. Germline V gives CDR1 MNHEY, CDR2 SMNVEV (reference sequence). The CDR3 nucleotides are TGTGCCAGCAGTTTGTTCCGCAGCTCTGGAAACACCATATATTTT. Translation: CASSLFRSSGNTIYF.

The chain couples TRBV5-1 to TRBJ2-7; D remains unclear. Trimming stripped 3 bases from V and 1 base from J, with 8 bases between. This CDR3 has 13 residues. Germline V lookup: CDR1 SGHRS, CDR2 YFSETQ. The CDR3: CASSSRGSYEQYF. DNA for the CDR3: TGCGCCAGCAGCTCTCGCGGATCCTACGAGCAGTACTTC. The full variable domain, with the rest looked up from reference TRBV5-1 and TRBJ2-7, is KAGVTQTPRYLIKTRGQQVTLSCSPISGHRSVSWYQQTPGQGLQFLFEYFSETQRNKGNFPGRFSGRQFSNSRSEMNVSTLELGDSALYLCASSSRGSYEQYFGPGTRLTVT.

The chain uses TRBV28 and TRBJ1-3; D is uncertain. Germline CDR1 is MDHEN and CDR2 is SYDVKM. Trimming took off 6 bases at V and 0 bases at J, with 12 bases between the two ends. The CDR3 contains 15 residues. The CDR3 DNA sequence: TGTGCCAGCAGATTGGCTCGCAACTCTGGAAACACCATATATTTT. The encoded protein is CASRLARNSGNTIYF.

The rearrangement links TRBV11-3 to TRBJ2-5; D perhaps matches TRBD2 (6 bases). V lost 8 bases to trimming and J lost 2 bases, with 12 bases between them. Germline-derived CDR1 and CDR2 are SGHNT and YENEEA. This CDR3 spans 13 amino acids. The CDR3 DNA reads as TGTGCCAGCTCCCCCAGCGGGCAAGAGACCCAGTACTTC. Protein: CASSPSGQETQYF.

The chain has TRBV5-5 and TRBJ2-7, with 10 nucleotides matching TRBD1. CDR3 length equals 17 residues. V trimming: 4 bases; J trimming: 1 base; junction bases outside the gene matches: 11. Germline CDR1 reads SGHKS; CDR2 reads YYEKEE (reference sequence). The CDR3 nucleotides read TGTGCCAGCAGCCAAAGGACAGGGGGATCGGCTTCCTACGAGCAGTACTTC. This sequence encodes CASSQRTGGSASYEQYF.

CDR3 residues: CASRGGSTDTQYF. CDR3 coding DNA: TGTGCCAGCAGAGGGGGTAGCACAGATACGCAGTATTTT. The chain combines TRBV2 with TRBJ2-3, with D perhaps matching TRBD1 (6 bases). Trimming pared 6 bases from V and 0 bases from J, leaving 7 bases between. There are 13 residues in the CDR3. Germline V gene data show CDR1 as SNHLY and CDR2 as FYNNEI. The full variable domain, rest sourced from reference TRBV2 and TRBJ2-3, is EPEVTQTPSHQVTQMGQEVILRCVPISNHLYFYWYRQILGQKVEFLVSFYNNEISEKSEIFDDQFSVERPDGSNFTLKIRSTKLEDSAMYFCASRGGSTDTQYFGPGTRLTVL.

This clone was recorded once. Here the CDR3 reads CAISESRGTSSPLHF. The CDR3 region has the DNA TGTGCCATCAGTGAGTCGAGGGGGACCTCTTCACCCCTCCACTTT. The V gene is TRBV10-3, the J gene TRBJ1-6, with TRBD1 as a possible D gene (6 bases). Germline CDR1 and CDR2: ENHRY and SYGVKD. The CDR3 runs 15 residues. Between the trimmed V and J ends, which lost 0 bases and 9 bases, there was a span of 12 bases.

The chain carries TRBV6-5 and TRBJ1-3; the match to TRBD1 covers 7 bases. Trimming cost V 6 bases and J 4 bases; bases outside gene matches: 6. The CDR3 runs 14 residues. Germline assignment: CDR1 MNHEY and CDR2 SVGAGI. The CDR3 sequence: CASSQTGLGNTIYF. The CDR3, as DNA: TGTGCCAGCAGCCAGACAGGGCTCGGAAACACCATATATTTT.

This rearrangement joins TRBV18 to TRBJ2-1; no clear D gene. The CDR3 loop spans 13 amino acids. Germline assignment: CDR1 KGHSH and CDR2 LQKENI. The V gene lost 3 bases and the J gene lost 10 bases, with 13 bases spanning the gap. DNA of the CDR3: TGTGCCAGCTCACCGAAAAGTGACTCAGAGCAGTTCTTC. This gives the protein CASSPKSDSEQFF.

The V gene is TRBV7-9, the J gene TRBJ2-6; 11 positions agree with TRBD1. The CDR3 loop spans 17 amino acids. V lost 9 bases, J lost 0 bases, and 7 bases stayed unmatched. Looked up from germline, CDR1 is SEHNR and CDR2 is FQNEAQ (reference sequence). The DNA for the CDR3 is TGTGCCAGGGACTGGACAGGGGGCCGCTCTGGGGCCAACGTCCTGACTTTC. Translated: CARDWTGGRSGANVLTF.

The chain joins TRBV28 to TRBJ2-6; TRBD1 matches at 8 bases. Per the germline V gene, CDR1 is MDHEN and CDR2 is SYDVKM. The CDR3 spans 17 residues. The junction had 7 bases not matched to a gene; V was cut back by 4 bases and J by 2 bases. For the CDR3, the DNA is TGTGCCAGCAGTTCCTGGACAGGGCTGACTGGGGCCAACGTCCTGACTTTC. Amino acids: CASSSWTGLTGANVLTF. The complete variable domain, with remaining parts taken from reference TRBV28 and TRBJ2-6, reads DVKVTQSSRYLVKRTGEKVFLECVQDMDHENMFWYRQDPGLGLRLIYFSYDVKMKEKGDIPEGYSVSREKKERFSLILESASTNQTSMYLCASSSWTGLTGANVLTFGAGSRLTVL.